The 22 T cell receptor beta chains below were found in one sample sequenced in a study of blood T cell repertoires in COVID-19. TCRdb's copy holds only in-frame clones and misses some; the assay was immunoSEQ multiplex PCR. The sample has about 320,000 clones; roughly 90% are singletons. Sequencing was carried out using PBMCs or T cells enriched from blood (not recorded which). The source is a woman aged 30 to 39 who had been exposed to COVID-19.

The chain has TRBV7-2 and TRBJ1-2; D might be TRBD1 (5 bases). Germline CDR1 SGHTA, CDR2 FQGNSA. The CDR3 runs to 14 residues. The V end was cut by 2 bases, the J end by 8 bases, with 15 bases between. CDR3 residues: CASSLWDGGGGYTF. CDR3 bases: TGTGCCAGCAGCTTATGGGATGGGGGAGGCGGCTACACCTTC.

CDR3 in amino acids: CASLPPSCYEGLEKLFF. The CDR3 DNA sequence: TGTGCCAGCCTCCCGCCCAGCTGTTATGAGGGATTAGAAAAACTGTTTTTT. The chain is built from TRBV21-1 and TRBJ1-4. TRBV21-1 is a pseudogene. This CDR3 region has 17 residues.

This clone showed up just a few times. The chain recombines TRBV5-4 with TRBJ2-1; D might be TRBD2 (6 bases). CDR3 size: 15 residues. Deletions cut 1 base from V and 7 bases from J, with 15 bases between. From germline, CDR1 is SGHNT and CDR2 YYREEE (reference sequence). The CDR3: CASSLSRLGANEQFF. The CDR3, as DNA: TGTGCCAGCAGCTTGTCGCGACTAGGGGCAAATGAGCAGTTCTTC. The full variable domain, its missing parts supplied by reference TRBV5-4 and TRBJ2-1, is ETGVTQSPTHLIKTRGQQVTLRCSSQSGHNTVSWYQQALGQGPQFIFQYYREEENGRGNFPPRFSGLQFPNYSSELNVNALELDDSALYLCASSLSRLGANEQFFGPGTRLTVL.

This clone was seen only once. The V call is TRBV5-1, the J call TRBJ1-6; 9 positions match TRBD1. Germline CDR1 reads SGHRS; CDR2 reads YFSETQ. V was clipped by 0 bases and J by 6 bases; unmatched bases: 10. The length of the CDR3 is 18 residues. The CDR3 region is CASSLGGADRGGNSPLHF. The DNA of the CDR3 is TGCGCCAGCAGCTTGGGAGGAGCGGACAGGGGAGGTAATTCACCCCTCCACTTT.

The chain is built from TRBV24-1 and TRBJ2-3; 11 bases map to TRBD1. Germline trimming cut 3 bases from V and 5 bases from J; bases unmatched to any gene: 3. CDR1 is KGHDR, CDR2 SFDVKD, per germline. The CDR3 has 15 residues. This CDR3 reads CATSDRDRGRDTQYF. The CDR3, as DNA: TGTGCCACCAGTGATCGGGACAGGGGGAGAGATACGCAGTATTTT.

This rearrangement joins TRBV5-8 to TRBJ1-5, with 10 positions matching TRBD1. V trimming: 4 bases; J trimming: 7 bases; junction bases outside the gene matches: 17. This CDR3 has 18 residues. Germline V lookup: CDR1 SGHTS, CDR2 YDEGEE. The CDR3 DNA reads as TGTGCCAGCAGCCTAAGGTGGGGACAGGGGTCTAAGTACCAGCCCCAGCATTTT. This codes for CASSLRWGQGSKYQPQHF.

The chain joins TRBV5-1 to TRBJ2-7, with a tentative D call TRBD1 (5 bases). V was pared by 4 bases and J by 3 bases, with 17 bases between. The CDR3 is 15 residues long. Looked up from germline, CDR1 is SGHRS and CDR2 is YFSETQ. This CDR3 reads CASSPHLKGLYEQYF. The CDR3 DNA reads TGCGCCAGCAGCCCCCATCTCAAGGGGCTCTACGAGCAGTACTTC.

This sequence joins TRBV18 and TRBJ2-3, with D possibly TRBD1 on 5 matching bases. V was pared by 3 bases and J by 8 bases, with 24 bases between. CDR3 length: 17 residues. CDR1 is KGHSH and CDR2 is LQKENI in the germline V gene. The CDR3 nucleotides read TGTGCCAGCTCACCCCGCCCGGCAGGGCCCGCCTTAATTACGCAGTATTTT. Amino acid sequence: CASSPRPAGPALITQYF.

V is TRBV4-3 and J is TRBJ1-2; no firm D call. CDR1 LGHNA and CDR2 YSLEER come from the germline V gene. Trimming removed 0 bases from V and 0 bases from J, with 8 bases in between. The CDR3 totals 15 residues. In DNA form, the CDR3 reads TGCGCCAGCAGCCAAGATAGGAGCTCTAACTATGGCTACACCTTC. Translating gives CASSQDRSSNYGYTF.

This chain links TRBV4-1 with TRBJ2-7; possible D gene TRBD1, 5 bases. CDR3 length: 16 residues. Germline loops: CDR1 MGHRA, CDR2 YSYEKL. Trimming cost V 0 bases and J 1 base, with 13 bases left between them. The CDR3 reads CASSQDTTAHSYEQYF. CDR3 sequence (DNA): TGCGCCAGCAGCCAAGATACGACAGCCCATTCCTACGAGCAGTACTTC.

This chain links TRBV20-1 with TRBJ1-1; D gene uncertain. Looked up from germline, CDR1 is DFQATT and CDR2 is SNEGSKA (reference sequence). This CDR3 comprises 9 residues. Trimming shortened V by 6 bases and J by 5 bases, and 4 bases separated the two germline ends. The CDR3 DNA is TGCAGTGCCCAAACTGAAGCTTTCTTT. The encoded protein is CSAQTEAFF.

The V and J genes are TRBV2 and TRBJ2-5, with TRBD1 as a possible D gene (6 bases). V shed 2 bases and J shed 3 bases, with 22 bases lying between them. Germline CDR1 and CDR2: SNHLY and FYNNEI. The CDR3 runs to 18 residues. The CDR3 region is CASSETGNSGTFKETQYF. The CDR3 DNA reads TGTGCCAGCAGTGAAACGGGTAACTCCGGGACATTCAAAGAGACCCAGTACTTC.

The rearrangement uses TRBV19 and TRBJ1-5; D uncertain. The germline V gene has CDR1 LNHDA and CDR2 SQIVND (reference sequence). The CDR3 consists of 16 residues. V was trimmed by 1 base and J by 3 bases, leaving 13 bases between them. The CDR3 region is CASSIVFRENNQPQHF. CDR3 nucleotides: TGTGCCAGTAGTATAGTTTTCCGGGAAAACAATCAGCCCCAGCATTTT.

This clone has a single count. The genes are TRBV7-3 and TRBJ2-1; 8 bases are a match to TRBD2. CDR1 and CDR2 from the germline V gene are SGHTA and FQGTGA. The length of the CDR3 is 14 residues. With V trimmed by 2 bases and J by 8 bases, 5 bases remained unmatched. The CDR3, as DNA: TGTGCCAGCAGCTTAGTCGGGGGGGCCGATGAGCAGTTCTTC. Encoded protein: CASSLVGGADEQFF.

This rearrangement joins TRBV4-1 to TRBJ2-7; 10 positions agree with TRBD1. The CDR3 sequence is 17 residues long. Germline V gene data show CDR1 as MGHRA and CDR2 as YSYEKL. Unmatched junction bases numbered 8, after V lost 1 base and J lost 2 bases. CDR3 sequence (DNA): TGCGCCAGCAGCCAAGTGGCCCTGGACAGGGGGACCTACGAGCAGTACTTC. As protein: CASSQVALDRGTYEQYF.

The chain employs TRBV12-5 and TRBJ2-7; the D gene is possibly TRBD1 (6 bases). Looked up from germline, CDR1 is LGHNT and CDR2 is FRNRAP. The CDR3 has 15 residues. Trimming removed 4 bases from V and 3 bases from J, with 16 bases in between. CDR3 DNA: TGTGCTAGTGGTTCAGGACAGCTAGAAAGCTACGAGCAGTACTTC. Encoded protein: CASGSGQLESYEQYF.

The chain combines TRBV6-1 with TRBJ1-3; D possibly corresponds to TRBD1 (5 bases). Trimming took off 0 bases at V and 5 bases at J, with 8 bases between the two ends. Germline CDR1 and CDR2: MNHNS and SASEGT. The CDR3 is 14 residues long. The CDR3 is CASSEARGRNTIYF. Here the CDR3 DNA reads TGTGCCAGCAGTGAAGCTAGGGGCCGAAACACCATATATTTT.

The CDR3 DNA is TGTGCCAGCGGAGCCGCGACAGGTTTGAGCGGCTACACCTTC. Its translation: CASGAATGLSGYTF. The gene calls are TRBV6-5 and TRBJ1-2; perhaps TRBD1 as D (6 bases). The CDR3 consists of 14 residues. In germline, CDR1 is MNHEY, CDR2 SVGAGI. The V end lost 8 bases, the J end lost 8 bases, and 21 bases lay between the germline ends.

V is TRBV2 and J is TRBJ2-7; D might be TRBD2 (6 bases). Germline V gene lookup returns CDR1 SNHLY and CDR2 FYNNEI. V shed 3 bases and J shed 3 bases, with 15 bases lying between them. The CDR3 is made up of 15 amino acids. The CDR3 nucleotides read TGTGCCAGCAGTGAGATGGTTGGCGGGGACTACGAGCAGTACTTC. Protein: CASSEMVGGDYEQYF. Together with reference TRBV2 and TRBJ2-7, the CDR3 gives the full variable domain: EPEVTQTPSHQVTQMGQEVILRCVPISNHLYFYWYRQILGQKVEFLVSFYNNEISEKSEIFDDQFSVERPDGSNFTLKIRSTKLEDSAMYFCASSEMVGGDYEQYFGPGTRLTVT.

This chain connects TRBV7-7 to TRBJ2-3; 8 nucleotides agree with TRBD1. CDR3 size: 15 residues. With V trimmed by 1 base and J by 4 bases, 4 bases remained unmatched. Looked up from germline, CDR1 is SSHAT and CDR2 is FNYEAQ (reference sequence). In nucleotides, the CDR3 is TGTGCCAGCAGCTTAGGGCAGGGGGCGTCAGATACGCAGTATTTT. This encodes CASSLGQGASDTQYF.

The chain uses TRBV5-1 and TRBJ1-3; D not certain. Trimming removed 0 bases from V and 0 bases from J, with 7 bases in between. Germline V gene sequence: CDR1 SGHRS, CDR2 YFSETQ. The length of the CDR3 is 15 residues. DNA of the CDR3: TGCGCCAGCAGCTTGGACTCCCGCTCTGGAAACACCATATATTTT. Translating it yields CASSLDSRSGNTIYF.

CDR3 loop: CASRRRGGSSYNEQFF. CDR3 DNA: TGTGCCAGCAGACGGCGAGGGGGAAGCTCCTACAATGAGCAGTTCTTC. The chain is built from TRBV2 and TRBJ2-1; tentatively, D is TRBD1 (6 bases). V was cut by 6 bases and J by 0 bases, with 15 bases left in between. From germline, CDR1 is SNHLY and CDR2 FYNNEI. The CDR3 consists of 16 residues.